Shown below are 6 T cell receptor beta chains from a single sample sequenced in a study of early T cells in non-severe SARS-CoV-2 infection. A single record per CDR3 protein comes from TCRdb applying MiXCR to the 5' RACE reads. The sample yields 100,000 to 150,000 distinct CDR3 sequences, 14% to 15% seen once. Sample: whole blood. All receptors come from an adult who was a healthcare worker with PCR-confirmed SARS-CoV-2 infection or an uninfected control (not recorded which).

This chain uses TRBV7-3 with TRBJ2-1; TRBD2 might be the D (6 bases). The germline V gene has CDR1 SGHTA and CDR2 FQGTGA. CDR3 size: 13 residues. The V end was cut by 6 bases, the J end by 10 bases, with 16 bases between. The chain's CDR3 is CASSPSGGKEQFF. CDR3 DNA sequence: TGTGCCAGCAGTCCTTCCGGGGGAAAAGAGCAGTTCTTC.

There are a few counts of this clonotype. The rearrangement links TRBV6-6 to TRBJ2-3, with 9 positions matching TRBD1. V dropped 2 bases and J dropped 4; count of bases not matched to a gene: 4. This CDR3 contains 15 residues. Germline CDR1 reads MNHNY; CDR2 reads SVGAGI (reference sequence). Here the CDR3 DNA reads TGTGCCAGCAGTTACGGGACAGGGTTGGCAGATACGCAGTATTTT. Protein sequence: CASSYGTGLADTQYF.

The V call is TRBV29-1, the J call TRBJ1-1, with a possible D match to TRBD1 (5 bases). V shed 5 bases and J shed 1 base, with 8 bases lying between them. This CDR3 spans 12 amino acids. Germline V gives CDR1 SQVTM, CDR2 ANQGSEA. CDR3 residues: CSVQQGNTEAFF. Written as DNA, the CDR3 is TGCAGCGTTCAGCAGGGGAACACTGAAGCTTTCTTT.

V is TRBV12-3 or TRBV12-4 and J is TRBJ2-1; the match to TRBD2 covers 10 bases. V lost 3 bases and J lost 6; bases outside the gene matches: 2. The CDR3 covers 14 residues. In DNA, the CDR3 is TGTGCCAGCAGTTTTAGCGGGGGGTTCAATGAGCAGTTCTTC. Amino acid sequence: CASSFSGGFNEQFF.

This clonotype was seen at least ten times. The CDR3 spells CASSYSGGTGGDGYTF. The DNA of the CDR3 is TGTGCCAGCAGTTACTCTGGCGGGACAGGGGGCGATGGCTACACCTTC. V gene TRBV6-6 combines with J gene TRBJ1-2; 12 positions match TRBD1. The CDR3 is made up of 16 amino acids. CDR1 and CDR2 (germline): MNHNY, SVGAGI (reference sequence). Germline trimming cut 0 bases from V and 6 bases from J; bases unmatched to any gene: 5.

On this clonotype itself: A read error is likely, as this CDR3 ends without the conserved phenylalanine or tryptophan. It is unclear where the CDR3 begins or ends on the DNA, so no DNA is shown, and the CDR3 is as TCRdb lists it. CDR3 sequence reads: CATSPDGSFL. The rearrangement uses TRBV2 and TRBJ1-2. CDR1 and CDR2 (germline): SNHLY, FYNNEI. The CDR3 spans 10 amino acids, including both terminal residues.